This note documents a single T cell receptor (beta chain) sequence. Measured with immunoSEQ multiplex PCR; TCRdb has only the in-frame clones, and not every one. The sample includes some 100,000 clones, around four fifths of them seen just once. V dropped 10 bases and J dropped 1; count of bases not matched to a gene: 7. The CDR3 runs to 15 residues. The V gene's germline CDR1 is LNHDA and CDR2 SQIVND (reference sequence). The data stem from a study of blood T cell repertoires in COVID-19. Study-level background: PBMCs, B-cell-depleted T cells, or T cells provided the cDNA or gDNA that made up the material.

Material for sequencing was peripheral blood. This clonotype originated in a woman aged 70-85 years with acute or convalescent COVID-19. The gene calls are TRBV19 and TRBJ1-2; 12 positions agree with TRBD1. In DNA, the CDR3 is TGTGCCACCAGGGACAGGGGGCTGGTTAACTATGGCTACACCTTC. Translation gives CATRDRGLVNYGYTF.